Listed here is a single T cell receptor beta chain. What it binds is not known. The CDR3 runs to 16 residues. J gave up 5 bases and V 4 bases, and 9 bases lay outside the gene matches. Germline assignment: CDR1 SGHNT and CDR2 YYREEE (reference sequence). The sample originates from a study of Ad26.COV2.S vaccination and SARS-CoV-2 variants. Study-wide context: Enrollment placed the donor in the COV1001 Ad26.COV2.S trial arm.

Treatment specified: 19 received Ad26.COV2.S at low or high dose, single or two shots; roughly five received placebo; per-sample allocation not given. Day 63 following the first vaccine or placebo injection was when the samples were taken. Overall study results and limits: Breadth, reportedly substantial, characterized the spike-specific CD8+ and CD4+ T cell responses after vaccination. Those who received the vaccine showed greater spike-specific TCR breadth than those given placebo.

Assay used: immunoSEQ multiplex PCR; TCRdb lists only in-frame clones, some missing. Seen here are 350,000 to 500,000 clones, 80% to 95% observed once, and the top ten hold 4.3%. The TCR comes from a person aged 18-60 years who received the Ad26.COV2.S COVID-19 vaccine or a placebo. The rearrangement uses TRBV5-4 and TRBJ1-2; 12 bases are shared with TRBD1. Material: peripheral blood, obtained in a trial of Ad26.COV2.S vaccine versus placebo. CDR3 nucleotide sequence: TGTGCCAGCAGCCCGGTCCGGGACAGGGGGCTATATGGCTACACCTTC. This translates into CASSPVRDRGLYGYTF.